The rows below give T cell receptor beta chains drawn from one sample of a study of T cell responses to AZD1222 COVID-19 vaccine. The assay was immunoSEQ multiplex PCR, and TCRdb's table has in-frame clones only and misses some. The sample carries 200,000 to 250,000 clones, roughly 94% recorded once. The specimen comprised peripheral blood, sampled 28 days after the second dose of the MenACWY control vaccine. Receptors were obtained from an adult who received the MenACWY meningococcal vaccine as a control. CDR3s leave out the opening cysteine and the closing phenylalanine or tryptophan. The D gene is left open where the match is weak.

D gene | V gene | CDR3 protein
NA | TRBV28 | ASSSEVTDTQY
NA | TRBV28 | ASSSPKGEKLF
NA | TRBV10-3 | AISTGFEQF
NA | TRBV19 | ASSPGMTLSEKLF
NA | TRBV18 | ASSRQETQY
NA | TRBV3-1/TRBV3-2 | ASSQDHRGTDTQY
NA | TRBV10-3 | AISMDPNTGELF
NA | TRBV5-6 | ASSTLDLHEQY
TRBD2 | TRBV28 | ASTRPGLESRY
TRBD1 | TRBV5-1 | ASSWSTGTVGREQY
TRBD2 | TRBV6-6 | ASKGSGSSETQY
TRBD1 | TRBV15 | ATRETTGDNSPLH
NA | TRBV3-1/TRBV3-2 | ASSQEHKNTEAF
NA | TRBV6-5 | ASRTGTSTDTQY
TRBD2 | TRBV6-2/TRBV6-3 | ASSSQVTSGGLSSYNEQF
NA | TRBV30 | AWSGQETSYEQY
NA | TRBV25-1 | ASMRQAEAF
NA | TRBV19 | ASRDTGELF
TRBD1 | TRBV7-9 | ASSSTGGGYT
NA | TRBV18 | ASSPSETFYEQY
TRBD2 | TRBV6-5 | ASYSGRNEQF
NA | TRBV4-1 | ASSQAAQTGGELF
NA | TRBV28 | ANFNRVSSYNEQF
NA | TRBV2 | ASSPQAGSWEQY
NA | TRBV4-3 | ASSQDVAAKLRPISGEQY
NA | TRBV12-3/TRBV12-4 | ASSPQGNQPQH
NA | TRBV7-9 | ASSLIRGPQYNSGNTIY
NA | TRBV19 | ASSVRVREPQH